The T cell receptor (beta chain) under discussion was sequenced for a study of T cells in Graves' hyperthyroidism and ophthalmopathy. Using RNA transcripts as the source, TCR beta CDR3 regions were amplified. Initially, a first-round RT-PCR of the TCR CDR3 employed the HTBI primer set. A single record per CDR3 protein comes from TCRdb applying MiXCR to the multiplex PCR reads. Found here are around 360,000 distinct CDR3 sequences, roughly 15% of them singletons; the top ten hold roughly 19%. Germline V gene sequence: CDR1 MDHEN, CDR2 SYDVKM. CDR3 length equals 16 residues. V was pared by 4 bases and J by 6 bases, with 11 bases of the junction left unmatched.

The material sequenced was blood. This sequence was found in a woman aged 55 to 70 with Graves' ophthalmopathy. This chain uses TRBV28 with TRBJ2-3; 9 bases match TRBD2. The CDR3 bases are TGTGCCAGCAGTTCCCGGGCTCTGGCGGGAGGGGATACGCAGTATTTT. Protein: CASSSRALAGGDTQYF.